The sequence of this T cell receptor (beta chain) was determined in a study of PD-1 blockade in classical Hodgkin lymphoma (dated by TCRdb to 2020 to 2022). Turning to the overall study: Nivolumab dosing was 3 mg/kg intravenously every 2 weeks, continuing until either disease progression or unacceptable toxicity. A peripheral blood immune signature of response to PD-1 blockade in classical Hodgkin lymphoma was defined using TCR beta sequencing and CyTOF.

The label giving this sample's time point can be read as: cycle 1 day 1 (C1D1), immediately before nivolumab initiation. Relapse after autologous stem cell transplantation had occurred in all trial patients, and cohorts A, B and C were distinguished by prior brentuximab vedotin exposure. The trial cohort included more than 55 patients with relapsed/refractory classical Hodgkin lymphoma, and each patient had a best overall response of complete response, partial response or progressive disease. Trial patients were treated with single-agent nivolumab in the multi-cohort phase II CheckMate 205 trial. An independent review committee assessed best overall response by applying the 2007 International Working Group response criteria. PBMCs from the trial were collected at three points: immediately before nivolumab initiation (C1D1), and during therapy at cycle 2 day 1 and cycle 4 day 1. After peripheral blood was drawn into 8 mL Vacutainer Cell Preparation Tubes, PBMCs were isolated by centrifugation and then cryopreserved.

The CDR3 goes from the cysteine to the phenylalanine over 13 residues. Solely the CDR3 DNA is kept, with 39 bases framed from the first base. Between the V and J ends, shortened by 6 bases and 0 bases respectively, the junction contains 8 bases. CDR1 and CDR2, per the germline V gene, are MGHRA and YSYEKL. Overall results and qualifications from the work: Baseline TCR diversity was reported to be lower in newly diagnosed patients than in healthy donors and to be lower still in relapsed/refractory patients. Only a single clinical trial cohort was studied, and what caused the repertoire differences, possibly disease activity or prior therapy, remained undefined. CD4+ but not CD8+ TCR diversity rose significantly by C4D1 (p=0.0027 vs p=0.16), most apparent in complete responders (p=0.02). Trial patients achieving complete response had baseline diversity similar to newly diagnosed patients, whereas partial responders and progressors had significantly lower diversity. Diversity was lower in patients who began nivolumab less than 1 year after ASCT, so these patients were left out of later analyses to avoid confounding by immune reconstitution.

The Qiagen DNeasy kit was used to extract genomic DNA both from unsorted PBMCs and from the negatively selected CD4+ and CD8+ fractions. TCR beta CDR3 regions were amplified by immunoSEQ multiplex PCR using primers annealing to V and J segments. Amplification bias was minimized using a synthetic immune receptor repertoire, and residual bias was removed computationally after sequencing. The paper's processing steps were these. Repertoire diversity was quantified as the Shannon entropy index using custom Python scripts. The unsorted, CD4+ and CD8+ repertoires were each analyzed separately, with the exception of combined analyses, where CD4+ and CD8+ sequences were merged in silico. Clonal expansion was defined as a frequency increase of at least 2-fold after treatment compared with C1D1, and clones undetected at baseline were assigned a pseudocount of 0.5. Singleton clones were defined as clones with 0 or 1 copy at C1D1, and non-singleton clones were defined as clones with 2 or more copies. Clones expanded in unsorted samples were assigned a CD4+, CD8+ or unknown annotation through matching of protein sequences in sorted samples from the same patient. Wilcoxon tests were applied to paired samples to test diversity changes from C1D1 to C4D1. TCRdb carries this immuneACCESS record with in-frame sequences only. Its versions omit some clonotypes, under half of them owing to an unresolved V gene in the studies checked, with the rest unexplained. The V and J calls and clone size were taken over from that table, and D and trimming were inferred from the DNA. Counted in this sample were about 11,000 clones; around 74% of them appeared once. 34% of the sample lies in the top ten.

As for this clone: Its antigen remains unidentified. No base quality values were provided; no much bigger clone lies one nucleotide off.

This sequence was found in a human donor with classical Hodgkin lymphoma. Specimen: peripheral blood mononuclear cells (PBMCs), collected at baseline. Recombination joined TRBV4-1 with TRBJ1-1; the D gene cannot be resolved reliably. CDR3 protein: CASSRALNTEAFF. The nucleotides read TGCGCCAGCAGTCGGGCCCTGAACACTGAAGCTTTCTTT.